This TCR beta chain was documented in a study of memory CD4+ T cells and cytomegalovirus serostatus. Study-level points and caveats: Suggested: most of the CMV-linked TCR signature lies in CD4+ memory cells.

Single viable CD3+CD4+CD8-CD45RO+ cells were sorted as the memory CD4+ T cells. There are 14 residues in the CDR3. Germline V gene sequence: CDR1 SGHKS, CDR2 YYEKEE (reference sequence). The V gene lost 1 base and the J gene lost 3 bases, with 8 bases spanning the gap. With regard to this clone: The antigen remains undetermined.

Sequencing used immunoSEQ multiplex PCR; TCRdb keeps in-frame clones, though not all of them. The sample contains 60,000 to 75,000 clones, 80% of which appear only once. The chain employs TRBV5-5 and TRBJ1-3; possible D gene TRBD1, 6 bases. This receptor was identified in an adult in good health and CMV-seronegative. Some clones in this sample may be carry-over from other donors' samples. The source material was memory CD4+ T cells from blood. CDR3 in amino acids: CASSLTGFGNTIYF. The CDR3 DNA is TGTGCCAGCAGCTTGACAGGGTTTGGAAACACCATATATTTT.